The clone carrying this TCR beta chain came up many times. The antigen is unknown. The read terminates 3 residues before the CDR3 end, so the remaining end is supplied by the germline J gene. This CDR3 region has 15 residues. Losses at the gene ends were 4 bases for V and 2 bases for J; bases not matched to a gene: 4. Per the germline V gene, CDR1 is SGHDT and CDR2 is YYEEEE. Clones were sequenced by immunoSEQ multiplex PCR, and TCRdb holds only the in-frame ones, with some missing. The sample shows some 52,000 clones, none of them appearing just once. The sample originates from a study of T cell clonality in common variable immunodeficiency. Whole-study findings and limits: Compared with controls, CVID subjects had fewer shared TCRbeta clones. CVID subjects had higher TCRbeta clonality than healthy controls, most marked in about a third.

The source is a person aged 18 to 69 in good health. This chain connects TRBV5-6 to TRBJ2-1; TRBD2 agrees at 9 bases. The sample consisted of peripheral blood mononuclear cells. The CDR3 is CASSPLAGAYNEQFF. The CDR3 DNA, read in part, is TGTGCCAGCAGCCCATTAGCGGGAGCCTACAATGAG.